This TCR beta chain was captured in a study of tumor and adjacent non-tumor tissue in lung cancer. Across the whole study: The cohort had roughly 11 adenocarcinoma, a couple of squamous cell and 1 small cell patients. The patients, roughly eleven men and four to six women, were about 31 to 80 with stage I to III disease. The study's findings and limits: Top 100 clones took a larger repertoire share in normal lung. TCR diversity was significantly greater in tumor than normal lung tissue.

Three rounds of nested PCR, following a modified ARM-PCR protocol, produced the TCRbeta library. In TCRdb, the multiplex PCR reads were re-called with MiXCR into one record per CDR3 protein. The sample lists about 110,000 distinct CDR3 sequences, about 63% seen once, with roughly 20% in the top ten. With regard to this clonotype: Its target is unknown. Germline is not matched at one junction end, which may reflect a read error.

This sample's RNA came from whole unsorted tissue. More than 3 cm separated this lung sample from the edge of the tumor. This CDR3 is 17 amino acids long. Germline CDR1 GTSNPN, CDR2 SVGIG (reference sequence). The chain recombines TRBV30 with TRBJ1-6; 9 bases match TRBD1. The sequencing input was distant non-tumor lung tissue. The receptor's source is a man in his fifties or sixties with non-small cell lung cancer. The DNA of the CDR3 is TGTGCCTGGAGTATCGGGACAGGGAGCTCCTATAATTCACTCCTCCACTTT. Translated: CAWSIGTGSSYNSLLHF.